This entry lists 7 T cell receptor beta chains sequenced from one sample in a study of Ad26.COV2.S vaccination and SARS-CoV-2 variants. Assay used: immunoSEQ multiplex PCR; TCRdb lists only in-frame clones, some missing. Among some 290,000 clones listed, just over 85% were seen once. Indicated treatment: some 20 received Ad26.COV2.S at low or high dose, single or two shots; roughly 5 received placebo; per-sample allocation not given. Samples came from day 63 after the first vaccine or placebo injection. The material sequenced was peripheral blood, taken in a trial of Ad26.COV2.S vaccine versus placebo. These receptors were taken from a person between 18 and 59 years old who received the Ad26.COV2.S COVID-19 vaccine or a placebo.

This chain joins TRBV30 and TRBJ1-2; 7 nucleotides line up with TRBD1. The V and J ends lost 2 bases and 7 bases, in that order; junction bases with no gene match: 13. Germline CDR1 reads GTSNPN; CDR2 reads SVGIG (reference sequence). CDR3 length: 15 amino acids. CDR3 bases: TGTGCCTGGAGTTCCCGCAGGGGGGAAAGGGGTGGCTACACCTTC. Its protein product is CAWSSRRGERGGYTF.

The genes are TRBV12-3 or TRBV12-4 and TRBJ1-2, with TRBD1 identical over 8 bases. V was clipped by 8 bases and J by 8 bases; unmatched bases: 10. This CDR3 contains 13 residues. The CDR3 sequence: CASRSTGEGGYTF. The CDR3 DNA sequence: TGTGCCAGCCGGTCGACAGGGGAGGGAGGCTACACCTTC.

The chain joins TRBV11-2 to TRBJ2-1, with a possible D match to TRBD2 (6 bases). V lost 4 bases and J 4 bases, leaving 17 bases between the germline ends. In germline, CDR1 is SGHAT, CDR2 FQNNGV. This CDR3 is 16 amino acids long. Written as DNA, the CDR3 is TGTGCCAGCAGCTCGGGAGCGGGTACCTGGTACAATGAGCAGTTCTTC. This encodes CASSSGAGTWYNEQFF.

The V and J genes are TRBV2 and TRBJ1-1, with a tentative D call TRBD1 (5 bases). This CDR3 comprises 14 residues. Germline CDR1 and CDR2: SNHLY and FYNNEI. Trimming cost V 7 bases and J 4 bases, with 16 bases left between them. The CDR3 spells CASTPGTTGTEAFF. CDR3 bases: TGTGCCAGCACTCCCGGGACGACGGGCACTGAAGCTTTCTTT.

V usage is TRBV6-5 and J usage is TRBJ1-2; D call uncertain. The V end lost 6 bases, the J end lost 5 bases, and 13 bases lay between the germline ends. The CDR3 is made up of 13 amino acids. Germline lookup yields CDR1 MNHEY and CDR2 SVGAGI. This CDR3 reads CASRSVANYGYTF. In nucleotides, the CDR3 is TGTGCCAGCAGAAGCGTTGCCAATTATGGCTACACCTTC.

J is TRBJ1-2 and V is TRBV6-5, with 7 bases identical to TRBD1. The CDR3 has 13 residues. The trim removed 7 bases at V and 4 bases at J, leaving 6 bases unmatched. CDR1 and CDR2 (germline): MNHEY, SVGAGI. The CDR3 region is CASNNRGLYGYTF. The CDR3 DNA reads TGTGCCAGCAACAACAGGGGACTCTATGGCTACACCTTC.

The chain carries TRBV5-1 and TRBJ1-2, with 8 positions matching TRBD1. CDR1 is SGHRS and CDR2 is YFSETQ in the germline V gene. The CDR3 has 13 residues. V was clipped by 6 bases and J by 6 bases; unmatched bases: 7. CDR3 DNA: TGCGCCAGCAAGACAGGGGAGTGGGATGGCTACACCTTC. Its protein product is CASKTGEWDGYTF.